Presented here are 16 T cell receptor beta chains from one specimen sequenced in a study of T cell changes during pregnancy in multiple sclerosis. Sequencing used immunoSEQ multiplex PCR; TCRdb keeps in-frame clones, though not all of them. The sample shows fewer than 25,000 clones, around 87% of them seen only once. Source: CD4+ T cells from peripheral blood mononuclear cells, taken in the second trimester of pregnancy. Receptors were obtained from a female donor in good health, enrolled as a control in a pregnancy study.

The CDR3 DNA sequence: TGTGCCAGCAGGAGTTTGGAGGGCAGGGGGCACCACAATGAGCAGTTCTTC. Translating gives CASRSLEGRGHHNEQFF. The V gene is TRBV25-1, the J gene TRBJ2-1, with TRBD1 identical over 8 bases. Trimming cost V 6 bases and J 5 bases; bases outside gene matches: 15. The CDR3 runs to 17 residues. Germline V CDR1 and CDR2: MGHDK, SYGVNS.

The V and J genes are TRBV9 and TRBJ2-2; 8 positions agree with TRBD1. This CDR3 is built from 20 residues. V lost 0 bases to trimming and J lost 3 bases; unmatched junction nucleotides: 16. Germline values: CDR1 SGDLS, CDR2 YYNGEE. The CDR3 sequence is CASSVEPHSTGEGYTGELFF. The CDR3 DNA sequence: TGTGCCAGCAGCGTAGAGCCGCACTCGACAGGGGAAGGGTACACCGGGGAGCTGTTTTTT.

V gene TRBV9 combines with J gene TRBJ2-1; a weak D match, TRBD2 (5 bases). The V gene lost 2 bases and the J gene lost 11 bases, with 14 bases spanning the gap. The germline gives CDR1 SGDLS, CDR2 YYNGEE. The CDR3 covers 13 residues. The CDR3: CASSVRTDSQQFF. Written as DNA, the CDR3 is TGTGCCAGCAGCGTCCGGACGGACTCGCAGCAGTTCTTC.

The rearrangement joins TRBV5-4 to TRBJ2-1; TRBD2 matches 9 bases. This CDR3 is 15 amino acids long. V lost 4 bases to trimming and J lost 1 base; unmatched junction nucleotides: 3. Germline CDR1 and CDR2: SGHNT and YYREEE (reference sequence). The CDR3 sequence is CASSQTSGSYNEQFF. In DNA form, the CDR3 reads TGTGCCAGCAGCCAGACTAGCGGATCCTACAATGAGCAGTTCTTC.

DNA of the CDR3: TGTGCCAGCAGCTTAGTTAGCGGGGGCTTCACAGATACGCAGTATTTT. This sequence encodes CASSLVSGGFTDTQYF. The chain recombines TRBV7-6 with TRBJ2-3, with 9 bases identical to TRBD2. V lost 1 base, J lost 2 bases, and 4 bases stayed unmatched. CDR1 is SGHVS and CDR2 is FNYEAQ in the germline V gene. This CDR3 contains 16 residues.

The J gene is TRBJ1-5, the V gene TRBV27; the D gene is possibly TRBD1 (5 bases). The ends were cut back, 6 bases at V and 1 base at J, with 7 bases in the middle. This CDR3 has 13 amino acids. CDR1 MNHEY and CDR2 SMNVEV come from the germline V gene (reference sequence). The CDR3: CASRRGSNQPQHF. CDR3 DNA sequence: TGTGCCAGCAGACGGGGGAGCAATCAGCCCCAGCATTTT.

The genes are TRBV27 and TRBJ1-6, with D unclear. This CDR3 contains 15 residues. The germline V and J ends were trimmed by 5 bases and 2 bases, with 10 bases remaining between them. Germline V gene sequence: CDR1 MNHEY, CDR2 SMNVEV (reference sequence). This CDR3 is CASSGPGAYNSPLHF. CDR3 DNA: TGTGCCAGCAGTGGTCCGGGAGCCTATAATTCACCCCTCCACTTT.

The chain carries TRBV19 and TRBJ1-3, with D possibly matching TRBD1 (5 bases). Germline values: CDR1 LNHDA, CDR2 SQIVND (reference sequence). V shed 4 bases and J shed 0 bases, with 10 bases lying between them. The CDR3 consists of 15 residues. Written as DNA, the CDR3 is TGTGCCAGTAGTACGGACATTGCCTCTGGAAACACCATATATTTT. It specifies CASSTDIASGNTIYF.

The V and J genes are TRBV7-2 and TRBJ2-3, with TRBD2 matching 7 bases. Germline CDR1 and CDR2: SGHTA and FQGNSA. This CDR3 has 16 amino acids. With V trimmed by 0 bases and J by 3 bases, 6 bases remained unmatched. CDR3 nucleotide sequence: TGTGCCAGCAGCTTAGCTACTAGGGGAGGGACAGATACGCAGTATTTT. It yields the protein CASSLATRGGTDTQYF.

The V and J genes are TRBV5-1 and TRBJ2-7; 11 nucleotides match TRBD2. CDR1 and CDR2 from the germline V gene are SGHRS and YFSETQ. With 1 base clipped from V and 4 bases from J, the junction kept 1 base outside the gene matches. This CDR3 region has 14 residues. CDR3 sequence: CASSLTSGGYEQYF. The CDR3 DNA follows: TGCGCCAGCAGCTTGACTAGCGGGGGATACGAGCAGTACTTC.

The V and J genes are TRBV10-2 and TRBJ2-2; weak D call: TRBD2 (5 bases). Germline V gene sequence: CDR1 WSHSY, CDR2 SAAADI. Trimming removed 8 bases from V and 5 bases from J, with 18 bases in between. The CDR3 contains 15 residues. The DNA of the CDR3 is TGCGCCAGCCACGCCTTCGCGGGTGGGACCGGGGAGCTGTTTTTT. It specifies CASHAFAGGTGELFF.

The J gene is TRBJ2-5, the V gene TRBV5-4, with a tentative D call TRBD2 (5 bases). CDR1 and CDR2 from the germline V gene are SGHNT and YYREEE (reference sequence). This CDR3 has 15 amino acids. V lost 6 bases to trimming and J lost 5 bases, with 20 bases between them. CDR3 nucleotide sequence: TGTGCCAGCAAGGCCGAAACGGGGTTGCTGGAGACCCAGTACTTC. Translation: CASKAETGLLETQYF.

CDR3 DNA sequence: TGTGCCAGTAGTATGTCTACAGGGGGCACAGATACGCAGTATTTT. As protein: CASSMSTGGTDTQYF. This rearrangement joins TRBV19 to TRBJ2-3; 7 nucleotides align to TRBD1. V lost 3 bases to trimming and J lost 1 base; unmatched junction nucleotides: 4. CDR1 is LNHDA, CDR2 SQIVND, per germline (reference sequence). The CDR3 contains 15 residues.

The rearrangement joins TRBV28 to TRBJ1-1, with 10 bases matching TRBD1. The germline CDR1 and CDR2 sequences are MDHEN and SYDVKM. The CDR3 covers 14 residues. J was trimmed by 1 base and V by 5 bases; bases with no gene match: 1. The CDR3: CASSRTGGNTEAFF. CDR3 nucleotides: TGTGCCAGCAGTCGGACAGGGGGGAACACTGAAGCTTTCTTT.

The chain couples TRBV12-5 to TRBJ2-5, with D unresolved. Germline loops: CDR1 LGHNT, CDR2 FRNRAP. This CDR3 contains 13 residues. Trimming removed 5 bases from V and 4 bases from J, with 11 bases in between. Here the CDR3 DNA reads TGTGCTAGTGGTAAACCAGGCTCAGAGACCCAGTACTTC. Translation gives CASGKPGSETQYF.

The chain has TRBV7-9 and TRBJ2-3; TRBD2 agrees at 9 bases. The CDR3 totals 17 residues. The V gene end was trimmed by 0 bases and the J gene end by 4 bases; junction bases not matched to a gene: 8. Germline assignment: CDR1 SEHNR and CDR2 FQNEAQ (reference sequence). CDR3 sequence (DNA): TGTGCCAGCAGCTTAGCTTTTAGCGGGAGTGGGGCAGATACGCAGTATTTT. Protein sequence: CASSLAFSGSGADTQYF.